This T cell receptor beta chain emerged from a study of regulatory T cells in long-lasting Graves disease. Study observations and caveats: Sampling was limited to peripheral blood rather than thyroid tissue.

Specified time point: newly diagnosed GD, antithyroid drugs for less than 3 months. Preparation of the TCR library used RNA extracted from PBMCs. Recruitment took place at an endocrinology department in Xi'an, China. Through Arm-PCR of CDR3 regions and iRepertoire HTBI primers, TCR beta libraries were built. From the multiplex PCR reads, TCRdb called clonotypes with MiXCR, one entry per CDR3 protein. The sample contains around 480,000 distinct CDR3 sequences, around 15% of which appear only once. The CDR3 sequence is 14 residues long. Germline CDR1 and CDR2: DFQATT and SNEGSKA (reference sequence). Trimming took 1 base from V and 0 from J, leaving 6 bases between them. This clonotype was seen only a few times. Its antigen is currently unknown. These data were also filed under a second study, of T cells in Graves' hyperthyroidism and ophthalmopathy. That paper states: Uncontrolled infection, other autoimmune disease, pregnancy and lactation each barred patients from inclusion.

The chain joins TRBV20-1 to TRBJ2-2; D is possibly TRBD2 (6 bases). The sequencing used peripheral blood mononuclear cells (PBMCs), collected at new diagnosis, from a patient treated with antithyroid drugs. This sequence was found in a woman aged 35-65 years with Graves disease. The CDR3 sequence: CSARGGANTGELFF. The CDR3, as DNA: TGCAGTGCTAGAGGCGGGGCGAACACCGGGGAGCTGTTTTTT.